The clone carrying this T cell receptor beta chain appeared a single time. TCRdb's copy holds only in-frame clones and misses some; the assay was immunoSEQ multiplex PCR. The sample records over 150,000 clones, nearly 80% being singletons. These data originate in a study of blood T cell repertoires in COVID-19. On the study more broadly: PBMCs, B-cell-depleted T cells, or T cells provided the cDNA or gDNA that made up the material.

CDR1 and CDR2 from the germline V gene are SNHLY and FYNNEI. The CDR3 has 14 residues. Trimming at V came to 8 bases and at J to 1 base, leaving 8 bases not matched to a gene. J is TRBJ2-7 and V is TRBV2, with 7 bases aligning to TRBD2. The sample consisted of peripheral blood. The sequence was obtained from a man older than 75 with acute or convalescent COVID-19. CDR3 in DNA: TGTGCCAGCCTTAGCCAGCGGGGTTCCTACGAGCAGTACTTC. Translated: CASLSQRGSYEQYF.